This T cell receptor beta chain derives from a study of cytomegalovirus exposure and HLA in healthy donors. Study background: In an early release, HLA-typed donors contributed roughly 85 million unique TCR sequences.

Study-wide results and caveats: Researchers reported in a later analysis that a missense DCLRE1C variant was tied to TCR beta V- and J-gene trimming.

Use of 60 Vbeta and 13 Jbeta primers characterized the PCR. Only in-frame clones appear in the TCRdb table, and some are missing; sequencing was by immunoSEQ multiplex PCR. In the table there are about 130,000 clones, approximately 8.7% of which are singletons. Points on this clone: Its specificity is not known.

This sequence originates from a man between 40 and 49 years old in good health and CMV-seronegative. The sequencing input was PBMCs.

CDR3 sequence: CASSGGRGSYNEQFF. CDR3 bases: TGTGCCAGCAGCGGAGGGAGGGGCTCCTACAATGAGCAGTTCTTC. V gene TRBV9 combines with J gene TRBJ2-1; 7 nucleotides line up with TRBD2. With V trimmed by 3 bases and J by 0 bases, 3 bases remained unmatched. The CDR3 extends over 15 amino acids. Germline loops: CDR1 SGDLS, CDR2 YYNGEE.